Below are 24 T cell receptor beta chains sequenced from a single sample in a study of T cell responses to AZD1222 COVID-19 vaccine. The table came from immunoSEQ multiplex PCR; TCRdb's copy has only in-frame clones and leaves some out. The table lists about 81,000 clones, more than 85% of them singletons, with around 8% in the top ten. Specimen: peripheral blood, collected 28 days after the second AZD1222 dose. These receptors were collected from an adult who received the AZD1222 COVID-19 vaccine.

The rearrangement links TRBV4-1 to TRBJ1-2, with D maybe TRBD1 (5 bases). V gave up 2 bases and J gave up 4 bases, with 11 bases separating them. CDR1 is MGHRA and CDR2 is YSYEKL in the germline V gene. The CDR3 has 14 residues. CDR3 protein: CASSQTGTIYGYTF. The CDR3 nucleotides are TGCGCCAGCAGCCAAACCGGGACCATCTATGGCTACACCTTC.

The chain couples TRBV9 to TRBJ2-1; 12 bases fit TRBD2. The CDR3 runs 16 residues. Looked up from germline, CDR1 is SGDLS and CDR2 is YYNGEE. The trim removed 4 bases at V and 6 bases at J, leaving 8 bases unmatched. The CDR3 nucleotides are TGTGCCAGCAGCCACCCTCTAGCGGGAGGGCCCAATGAGCAGTTCTTC. Translating gives CASSHPLAGGPNEQFF.

The chain links TRBV2 to TRBJ2-6; D remains unclear. With 5 bases removed from V and 2 bases from J, the gap between germline ends came to 10 bases. This CDR3 region has 15 residues. Per germline, CDR1 SNHLY and CDR2 FYNNEI. CDR3 in amino acids: CASSRLGTGANVLTF. Here the CDR3 DNA reads TGTGCCAGCAGTCGCTTAGGGACTGGGGCCAACGTCCTGACTTTC.

This sequence joins TRBV15 and TRBJ1-4, with a weak D call TRBD1 (5 bases). CDR1 and CDR2 from the germline V gene are LNHNV and YYDKDF (reference sequence). The CDR3 contains 15 residues. With 2 bases removed from V and 7 bases from J, the gap between germline ends came to 14 bases. The CDR3 spells CATSRPPGGGEKLFF. Here the CDR3 DNA reads TGTGCCACCAGCAGACCTCCGGGGGGTGGTGAAAAACTGTTTTTT.

V usage is TRBV29-1 and J usage is TRBJ1-2; no clear D. Trimming took 1 base from V and 0 from J, leaving 6 bases between them. Germline V gene sequence: CDR1 SQVTM, CDR2 ANQGSEA. CDR3 length: 13 residues. CDR3 sequence (DNA): TGCAGCGTTGAAGTTCGGGCTAACTATGGCTACACCTTC. Residues: CSVEVRANYGYTF.

The CDR3 spells CASSYGRIYEQYF. As DNA, the CDR3 is TGTGCCAGCAGTTACGGACGGATCTACGAGCAGTACTTC. V and J are TRBV11-2 and TRBJ2-7; D is unclear. V lost 6 bases and J lost 3, with 12 bases in between. CDR1 is SGHAT and CDR2 is FQNNGV in the germline V gene. The CDR3 spans 13 residues.

The chain recombines TRBV2 with TRBJ2-5, with D perhaps TRBD2 (6 bases). The CDR3 is 13 amino acids. Trimming removed 9 bases at V and 6 bases at J, with 17 bases between. CDR1 and CDR2 (germline): SNHLY, FYNNEI. The CDR3: CAREEGLAKTQYF. The DNA for the CDR3 is TGTGCCAGAGAGGAGGGACTCGCAAAGACCCAGTACTTC. Complete variable domain (other parts from reference TRBV2 and TRBJ2-5): EPEVTQTPSHQVTQMGQEVILRCVPISNHLYFYWYRQILGQKVEFLVSFYNNEISEKSEIFDDQFSVERPDGSNFTLKIRSTKLEDSAMYFCAREEGLAKTQYFGPGTRLLVL.

The rearrangement joins TRBV28 to TRBJ1-1; D not certain. The CDR3 is 10 residues long. CDR1 MDHEN and CDR2 SYDVKM come from the germline V gene. CDR3 in DNA: TGTGCAACGGGGTACTTCTCGGGTTTCTTT. It is translated as CATGYFSGFF.

This chain links TRBV6-5 with TRBJ2-1; D unresolved. The CDR3 sequence is 15 residues long. V was shortened by 5 bases and J by 4 bases, with 15 bases between the two germline ends. Germline V CDR1 and CDR2: MNHEY, SVGAGI. The CDR3 sequence is CASSTPGMEYNEQFF. CDR3 bases: TGTGCCAGCAGTACCCCTGGGATGGAATACAATGAGCAGTTCTTC.

This chain uses TRBV4-1 with TRBJ2-1; D gene ambiguous. The CDR3 runs 13 residues. Germline V lookup: CDR1 MGHRA, CDR2 YSYEKL. V lost 0 bases to trimming and J lost 10 bases, with 10 bases between them. The CDR3 spells CASSQDVKPEQFF. DNA of the CDR3: TGCGCCAGCAGCCAAGATGTAAAGCCCGAGCAGTTCTTC.

This clone was seen a single time. The chain uses TRBV18 and TRBJ2-6, with D unclear. CDR1 and CDR2 from the germline V gene are KGHSH and LQKENI. Trimming left V 1 base short and J 2 bases short, with 6 bases between. CDR3 length: 15 amino acids. The CDR3: CASSPRDTGANVLTF. The CDR3 bases are TGTGCCAGCTCACCACGCGATACTGGGGCCAACGTCCTGACTTTC.

The chain is built from TRBV7-8 and TRBJ2-7; 10 nucleotides align to TRBD1. Per germline, CDR1 SGHVS and CDR2 FQNEAQ. This CDR3 contains 15 residues. Germline trimming cut 5 bases from V and 2 bases from J; bases unmatched to any gene: 6. The CDR3 here is CASSQRDRGTYEQYF. The CDR3 DNA follows: TGTGCCAGCAGCCAGAGGGACAGGGGTACCTACGAGCAGTACTTC.

The chain joins TRBV7-3 to TRBJ2-2; 12 bases are a match to TRBD2. CDR1 and CDR2 from the germline V gene are SGHTA and FQGTGA. Trimming removed 0 bases from V and 2 bases from J; junction bases left unmatched: 4. CDR3 length equals 18 residues. The CDR3 DNA reads TGTGCCAGCAGCTTAACCCGGACTAGCGGGACTAACACCGGGGAGCTGTTTTTT. Amino acid sequence: CASSLTRTSGTNTGELFF.

This clone was observed a handful of times. The chain employs TRBV7-8 and TRBJ2-2; 7 nucleotides align to TRBD2. The CDR3 contains 18 residues. From germline, CDR1 is SGHVS and CDR2 FQNEAQ. V trimming: 1 base; J trimming: 1 base; junction bases outside the gene matches: 9. The CDR3 DNA reads TGTGCCAGCAGCTTAGGCCCCCCCGGCGGGAGGAACACCGGGGAGCTGTTTTTT. Amino acids: CASSLGPPGGRNTGELFF.

The chain has TRBV11-2 and TRBJ2-7; TRBD1 or TRBD2 may be the D gene (5 bases each). Trimming stripped 3 bases from V and 0 bases from J, with 12 bases between. In germline, CDR1 is SGHAT, CDR2 FQNNGV. The CDR3 extends over 15 amino acids. Here the CDR3 DNA reads TGTGCCAGCAGCTTGGGGGTCGTCCGCTCCTACGAGCAGTACTTC. Translated: CASSLGVVRSYEQYF.

This rearrangement joins TRBV28 to TRBJ2-3, with 14 bases that match TRBD2. V lost 6 bases and J lost 4; bases outside the gene matches: 6. The CDR3 has 16 amino acids. Germline V gene lookup returns CDR1 MDHEN and CDR2 SYDVKM. The DNA of the CDR3 is TGTGCCAGCAGCCAGACTAGCGGGAGGGACCCAGATACGCAGTATTTT. Translating gives CASSQTSGRDPDTQYF.

CDR3 in amino acids: CSASPTSGRGDTQYF. CDR3 DNA: TGCAGTGCTAGTCCCACTAGCGGTCGGGGGGATACGCAGTATTTT. The chain uses TRBV20-1 and TRBJ2-3, with TRBD2 matching over 8 bases. Germline V gene lookup returns CDR1 DFQATT and CDR2 SNEGSKA (reference sequence). V was clipped by 3 bases and J by 6 bases; unmatched bases: 11. This CDR3 has 15 amino acids.

V is TRBV29-1 and J is TRBJ2-7; D gene ambiguous. Germline values: CDR1 SQVTM, CDR2 ANQGSEA. The ends were cut back, 4 bases at V and 0 bases at J, with 7 bases in the middle. This CDR3 is built from 12 residues. CDR3 protein: CSVVQNSYEQYF. CDR3 in DNA: TGCAGCGTTGTCCAGAACTCCTACGAGCAGTACTTC.

This clone was observed once. The V and J genes are TRBV7-9 and TRBJ2-7; TRBD1 or TRBD2 may be the D gene (5 bases each). The V gene's germline CDR1 is SEHNR and CDR2 FQNEAQ (reference sequence). Trimming stripped 1 base from V and 0 bases from J, with 7 bases between. This CDR3 spans 14 amino acids. CDR3 bases: TGTGCCAGCAGCTTAGGGGGGAACTCCTACGAGCAGTACTTC. Translating gives CASSLGGNSYEQYF.

The rearrangement joins TRBV2 to TRBJ2-7; 7 nucleotides agree with TRBD2. The CDR3 is made up of 15 amino acids. The trim removed 2 bases at V and 3 bases at J, leaving 7 bases unmatched. Germline V gene lookup returns CDR1 SNHLY and CDR2 FYNNEI. CDR3 protein: CASSERLAVGYEQYF. The CDR3 bases are TGTGCCAGCAGTGAACGTCTAGCGGTGGGCTACGAGCAGTACTTC.

The V call is TRBV18, the J call TRBJ2-7, with a tentative D call TRBD1 (6 bases). Germline CDR1 reads KGHSH; CDR2 reads LQKENI. V was pared by 7 bases and J by 2 bases, with 15 bases between. The CDR3 sequence is 14 residues long. The CDR3 DNA is TGTGCCAGCTTGAACCGGGACAAAACCTACGAGCAGTACTTC. Its protein is CASLNRDKTYEQYF.

V and J are TRBV2 and TRBJ2-5; unclear D gene. This CDR3 is built from 13 residues. Germline assignment: CDR1 SNHLY and CDR2 FYNNEI. V was clipped by 5 bases and J by 3 bases, with 10 bases between them. CDR3 bases: TGTGCCAGCAGTCTTGACGGTGAAGAGACCCAGTACTTC. Residues: CASSLDGEETQYF.

The genes are TRBV19 and TRBJ1-3, with D uncertain. Trimming took 3 bases from V and 10 from J, leaving 16 bases between them. This CDR3 comprises 14 residues. CDR1 is LNHDA, CDR2 SQIVND, per germline (reference sequence). This CDR3 is CASSIGGTVRTIYF. The CDR3 coding sequence is TGTGCCAGTAGTATTGGTGGTACAGTAAGGACCATATATTTT.

J is TRBJ1-2 and V is TRBV5-6, with D unresolved. The CDR3 is made up of 12 amino acids. The germline V gene has CDR1 SGHDT and CDR2 YYEEEE. Trimming cost V 4 bases and J 8 bases, with 12 bases left between them. The CDR3 here is CASSPRGEGYTF. In DNA, the CDR3 is TGTGCCAGCAGCCCCCGGGGAGAGGGCTACACCTTC.